Given below is one T cell receptor beta chain in context. CDR1 MNHEY and CDR2 SMNVEV come from the germline V gene (reference sequence). V lost 5 bases and J lost 5; bases outside the gene matches: 18. The CDR3 consists of 19 residues. Data came from immunoSEQ multiplex PCR; TCRdb stores just in-frame clones and leaves some out. This sample yields more than 100,000 clones, of which 92% are seen a single time; over 1.5% belongs to the top ten. The sample originates from a study of T cell responses to AZD1222 COVID-19 vaccine. The V call is TRBV27, the J call TRBJ2-2, with 9 bases lining up with TRBD1. The sample in question was peripheral blood, obtained on day 0 of AZD1222 vaccination. The clonotype was recovered from an adult in good health. The CDR3 reads CASSARDRVHPQATGELFF. The DNA of the CDR3 is TGTGCCAGCAGTGCTCGGGACAGGGTTCACCCCCAGGCAACCGGGGAGCTGTTTTTT.